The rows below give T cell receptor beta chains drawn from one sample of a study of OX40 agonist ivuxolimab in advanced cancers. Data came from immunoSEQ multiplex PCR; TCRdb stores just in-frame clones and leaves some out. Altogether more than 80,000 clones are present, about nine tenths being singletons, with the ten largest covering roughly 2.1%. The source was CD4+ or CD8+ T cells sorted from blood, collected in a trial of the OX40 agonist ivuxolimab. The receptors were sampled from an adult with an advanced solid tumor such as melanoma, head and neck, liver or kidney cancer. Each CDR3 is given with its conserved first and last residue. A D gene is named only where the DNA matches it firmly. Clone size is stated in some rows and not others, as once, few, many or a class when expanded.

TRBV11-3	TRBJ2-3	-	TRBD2	TGTGCCAGCAGCATAGCGGGAGACACAGATACGCAGTATTTT	CASSIAGDTDTQYF
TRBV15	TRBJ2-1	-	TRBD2	TGTGCCACCAGCGCCATTGGTAGCGGGGGGGGGAAGAACTACAATGAGCAGTTCTTC	CATSAIGSGGGKNYNEQFF
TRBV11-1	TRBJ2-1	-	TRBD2	TGTGCCAGCAGCCCCGGACTAGCGGGAGAGCAAGAGCAGTTCTTC	CASSPGLAGEQEQFF
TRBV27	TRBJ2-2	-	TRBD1	TGTGCCAGCAGTACCCGACAGGGGTACACCGGGGAGCTGTTTTTT	CASSTRQGYTGELFF
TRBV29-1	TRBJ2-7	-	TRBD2	TGCAGCGTTGTGGGACTAGCGGGAGGTGAGCAGTACTTC	CSVVGLAGGEQYF
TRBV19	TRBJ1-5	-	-	TGTGCCAGTAGTCCGCGCTCGGGGGCTAGAGATCAGCCCCAGCATTTT	CASSPRSGARDQPQHF
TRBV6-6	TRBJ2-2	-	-	TGTGCCAGCAGAGGACAGCTGAACACCGGGGAGCTGTTTTTT	CASRGQLNTGELFF
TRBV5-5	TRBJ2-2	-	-	TGTGCCAGCAGCTTGGTCCAGTCTACCGGGGAGCTGTTTTTT	CASSLVQSTGELFF
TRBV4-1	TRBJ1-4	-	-	TGCGCCAGCAGCCAAGATCCGCAGGGTCGGGCAACTAATGAAAAACTGTTTTTT	CASSQDPQGRATNEKLFF
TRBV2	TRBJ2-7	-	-	TGTGCCAGCACCAGCGGATTCTACGAGCAGTACTTC	CASTSGFYEQYF
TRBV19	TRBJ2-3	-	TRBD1	TGTGCCAGTACCGATAGGGGGCGGAGCACAGATACGCAGTATTTT	CASTDRGRSTDTQYF
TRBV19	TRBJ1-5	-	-	TGTGCCAGTAGTTTGGACAGTAATCAGCCCCAGCATTTT	CASSLDSNQPQHF
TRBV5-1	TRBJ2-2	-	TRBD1	TGCGCCAGCAGCTTGAATACAGGGGTTTACACCGGGGAGCTGTTTTTT	CASSLNTGVYTGELFF
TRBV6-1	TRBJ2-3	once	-	TGTGCCAGCAGTGATAGGGGGGAGGGCCTTCCATATACGCAGTATTTT	CASSDRGEGLPYTQYF
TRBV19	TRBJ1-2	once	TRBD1	TGTGCCAGTAGGGAGACAGGGGGCAATGGCTACACCTTC	CASRETGGNGYTF
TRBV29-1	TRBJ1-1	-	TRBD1	TGCAGCGCTGGATTTAGGGACAGGGGGAGATTAACTGAAGCTTTCTTT	CSAGFRDRGRLTEAFF
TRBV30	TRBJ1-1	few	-	TGTGCCTGGAACCTTGGTGTGAGGGGGTCGAGAACTGAAGCTTTCTTT	CAWNLGVRGSRTEAFF
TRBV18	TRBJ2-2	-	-	TGTGCCAGCTCACCAATCGGACACACCAACACCGGGGAGCTGTTTTTT	CASSPIGHTNTGELFF
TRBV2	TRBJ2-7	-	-	TGTGCCAGCTACCTGACAGGTTCTCCCTACGAGCAGTACTTC	CASYLTGSPYEQYF
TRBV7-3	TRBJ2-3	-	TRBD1	TGTGCCAGCAGGCGCGGACAGGGGGCAGATACGCAGTATTTT	CASRRGQGADTQYF
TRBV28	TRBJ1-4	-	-	TGTGCCAGCAGTACGGACAGCGGGGAAAAACTGTTTTTT	CASSTDSGEKLFF
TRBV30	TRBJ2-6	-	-	TGTGCCCGACTGACAGCCAACTCTGGGGCCAACGTCCTGACTTTC	CARLTANSGANVLTF
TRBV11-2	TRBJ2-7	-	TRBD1	TGTGCCAGCAGCTCCTTCGGTCAGGGGGACGAGCAGTACTTC	CASSSFGQGDEQYF
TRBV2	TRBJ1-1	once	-	TGTGCCAGCAGTGGTCAGGGTATTATAAACACTGAAGCTTTCTTT	CASSGQGIINTEAFF
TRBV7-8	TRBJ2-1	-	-	TGTGCCAGCAGCCCCCGGTCCGGGGTTTACAATGAGCAGTTCTTC	CASSPRSGVYNEQFF
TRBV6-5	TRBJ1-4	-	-	TGTGCCAGCAGCGTCTCCTTCGGGGGGCGAGGGGAACTGTTTTTT	CASSVSFGGRGELFF
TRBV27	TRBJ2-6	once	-	TGTGCCAGCAGTGACAGGAGCTCTGGGGCCAACGTCCTGACTTTC	CASSDRSSGANVLTF
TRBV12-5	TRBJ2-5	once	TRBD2	TGTGCTAGTGGTCCGGGTCGACTAGCGGGAGTCGGACAAGAGACCCAGTACTTC	CASGPGRLAGVGQETQYF